The 11 T cell receptor beta chains below were found in one sample sequenced in a study of type 1 regulatory T cells. Which antigens these TCRs recognize remains unknown. Broader study findings: Type 1 regulatory T cells had a more restricted TCR repertoire than non-type 1 regulatory T cells.

TCRdb analysed the reads with MiXCR anew, one entry per CDR3 protein. The sample has some 71,000 distinct CDR3 sequences, less than 25% seen once; the top ten hold 8.3%. Sequencing input: cultured type 1 regulatory T (Tr1) cells, either the whole culture or a sorted fraction (not recorded which). These receptors were taken from a human donor in good health.

This clonotype was observed a few times. The V gene is TRBV18, the J gene TRBJ2-3; 10 nucleotides match TRBD2. Germline V CDR1 and CDR2: KGHSH, LQKENI. The CDR3 runs to 15 residues. V lost 3 bases, J lost 3 bases, and 3 bases stayed unmatched. CDR3 sequence (DNA): TGTGCCAGCTCACCCATACTAGCGGGAACAGATACGCAGTATTTT. It encodes CASSPILAGTDTQYF.

This chain connects TRBV29-1 to TRBJ2-1; 8 bases are a match to TRBD2. The CDR3 loop spans 15 amino acids. The germline gives CDR1 SQVTM, CDR2 ANQGSEA. V shed 4 bases and J 7 bases; nucleotides not matched to a gene: 12. The CDR3 is CSVVPQMGLVNEQFF. CDR3 nucleotide sequence: TGCAGCGTTGTCCCCCAAATGGGACTAGTGAATGAGCAGTTCTTC.

In this sample, this clonotype turned up many times. The rearrangement joins TRBV5-5 to TRBJ2-2, with 7 bases fitting TRBD1. In germline, CDR1 is SGHKS, CDR2 YYEKEE (reference sequence). The CDR3 has 13 amino acids. V gave up 4 bases and J gave up 6 bases; unmatched junction bases: 3. The CDR3 spells CASSGQAAGELFF. CDR3 in DNA: TGTGCCAGCAGCGGACAGGCGGCCGGGGAGCTGTTTTTT.

The chain uses TRBV7-2 and TRBJ2-7; D is ambiguous. Trimming stripped 3 bases from V and 6 bases from J, with 6 bases between. The CDR3 spans 11 residues. Germline CDR1 reads SGHTA; CDR2 reads FQGNSA. CDR3 DNA sequence: TGTGCCAGCAGCTTGTTTGGCGAGCAGTACTTC. Protein sequence: CASSLFGEQYF. Complete variable domain (other parts from reference TRBV7-2 and TRBJ2-7): GAGVSQSPSNKVTEKGKDVELRCDPISGHTALYWYRQSLGQGLEFLIYFQGNSAPDKSGLPSDRFSAERTGGSVSTLTIQRTQQEDSAVYLCASSLFGEQYFGPGTRLTVT.

The chain employs TRBV28 and TRBJ2-4; D remains ambiguous. CDR1 is MDHEN and CDR2 is SYDVKM in the germline V gene. Trimming cost V 2 bases and J 10 bases, with 9 bases left between them. The CDR3 loop spans 12 amino acids. The CDR3: CASSLKGQIQYF. The CDR3 coding sequence is TGTGCCAGCAGTTTAAAAGGGCAGATTCAGTACTTC.

This clonotype was seen only a few times. This chain uses TRBV20-1 with TRBJ2-7, with 10 bases fitting TRBD2. V lost 0 bases to trimming and J lost 3 bases; unmatched junction nucleotides: 5. The length of the CDR3 is 15 residues. The germline gives CDR1 DFQATT, CDR2 SNEGSKA (reference sequence). The CDR3 loop is CSARDWTSGIYEQYF. The CDR3 nucleotides read TGCAGTGCTAGAGATTGGACTAGCGGAATCTACGAGCAGTACTTC.

This clonotype was counted a few times. The chain is built from TRBV6-6 and TRBJ1-1, with a possible D match to TRBD1 (6 bases). Between the trimmed V and J ends, which lost 6 bases and 4 bases, there was a span of 12 bases. The germline CDR1 and CDR2 sequences are MNHNY and SVGAGI (reference sequence). The CDR3 consists of 13 residues. The CDR3 DNA is TGTGCCAGCAGACGACAGGTCTCCACTGAAGCTTTCTTT. This gives the protein CASRRQVSTEAFF.

The CDR3 DNA is TGTGCCAGCAGCCCCTTCCCGGGACTAGCGGGAGGGCCCTCCTACGAGCAGTACTTC. It codes for CASSPFPGLAGGPSYEQYF. The chain links TRBV7-2 to TRBJ2-7; 16 bases are shared with TRBD2. Trimming took 5 bases from V and 0 from J; bases not matched to a gene: 10. The CDR3 sequence is 19 residues long. CDR1 is SGHTA, CDR2 FQGNSA, per germline.

This clonotype turned up a few times. The V gene is TRBV6-1, the J gene TRBJ2-7; 7 bases are a match to TRBD2. CDR1 is MNHNS, CDR2 SASEGT, per germline. The CDR3 is 13 amino acids. The V and J ends lost 9 bases and 3 bases, in that order; junction bases with no gene match: 8. The CDR3 reads CASTTSSHYEQYF. As DNA, the CDR3 is TGTGCCAGTACGACTAGCAGCCACTACGAGCAGTACTTC.

This clonotype was counted a few times. The V gene is TRBV5-1, the J gene TRBJ2-5, with TRBD1 matching 8 bases. The CDR3 sequence is 15 residues long. With 4 bases clipped from V and 2 bases from J, the junction kept 7 bases outside the gene matches. The germline V gene has CDR1 SGHRS and CDR2 YFSETQ. The DNA of the CDR3 is TGCGCCAGCAGCCCTATACAGGGGGTTCAAGAGACCCAGTACTTC. Translation: CASSPIQGVQETQYF.

The table lists this clonotype with a few counts. The chain employs TRBV24-1 and TRBJ2-3; D not resolved. Germline CDR1 is KGHDR and CDR2 is SFDVKD. The CDR3 is 16 residues long. V was shortened by 9 bases and J by 0 bases, with 18 bases between the two germline ends. The CDR3 reads CATSPATALSTDTQYF. CDR3 bases: TGTGCCACCTCCCCCGCGACGGCGCTTAGCACAGATACGCAGTATTTT.